The 11 T cell receptor beta chains below all came from one sample that was sequenced in a study of T-cell reconstitution after alpha-beta-depleted transplantation in children. Unique molecular identifiers were incorporated during preparation of the TCRbeta library. TCRdb re-analysed the PCR reads in MiXCR, keeping a single row per CDR3 protein. The sample shows some 600,000 distinct CDR3 sequences, around 13% of them seen only once. The material was PBMCs, mostly from graft donor cells, obtained 360 days after TCRalphabeta/CD19-depleted stem cell transplant. The receptors were sampled from a male patient aged 10 to 17 who had a stem cell transplant for acute myeloid leukemia, so the T cells may come from the graft donor.

The CDR3 DNA follows: TGCAGCGTTGAGGAGCTCAAGAGTCCTTTCTTT. This codes for CSVEELKSPFF. The V gene is TRBV29-1, the J gene TRBJ1-1; D ambiguous. The CDR3 is 11 amino acids. V lost 3 bases and J lost 12, with 14 bases in between. Germline loops: CDR1 SQVTM, CDR2 ANQGSEA. The complete variable domain, with remaining parts taken from reference TRBV29-1 and TRBJ1-1, reads SAVISQKPSRDICQRGTSLTIQCQVDSQVTMMFWYRQQPGQSLTLIATANQGSEATYESGFVIDKFPISRPNLTFSTLTVSNMSPEDSSIYLCSVEELKSPFFGQGTRLTVV.

The sample holds many counts of this clonotype. This chain connects TRBV7-9 to TRBJ2-1; 8 bases map to TRBD1. The CDR3 spans 15 residues. Unmatched junction bases numbered 9, after V lost 7 bases and J lost 4 bases. Germline V gives CDR1 SEHNR, CDR2 FQNEAQ (reference sequence). CDR3 loop: CASNRPGQEYNEQFF. In nucleotides, the CDR3 is TGTGCCAGCAACAGACCGGGACAGGAATACAATGAGCAGTTCTTC.

This clonotype has only a few counts. The DNA for the CDR3 is TGTGCCAGCAGTTTCCCTTACTCAGTGAACATTCAGTACTTC. It is translated as CASSFPYSVNIQYF. V and J are TRBV28 and TRBJ2-4; D is undetermined. Trimming removed 3 bases at V and 7 bases at J, with 13 bases between. Germline CDR1 reads MDHEN; CDR2 reads SYDVKM. The CDR3 consists of 14 residues.

The genes are TRBV6-1 and TRBJ2-6; D could derive from TRBD1 or TRBD2 (5 bases each). V was cut by 7 bases and J by 2 bases, with 9 bases left in between. The CDR3 has 14 amino acids. CDR1 MNHNS and CDR2 SASEGT come from the germline V gene. The CDR3 nucleotides are TGTGCCAGCACGAGGGACCCTGGGGCCAACGTCCTGACTTTC. Its protein is CASTRDPGANVLTF.

The rearrangement uses TRBV9 and TRBJ2-2; the match to TRBD2 covers 7 bases. This CDR3 is built from 17 residues. Germline CDR1 SGDLS, CDR2 YYNGEE. The ends lost 4 bases at V and 3 bases at J; junction bases unmatched: 12. CDR3 in DNA: TGTGCCAGCAGCCCCCTTCGCGGGAGTCTCGACACCGGGGAGCTGTTTTTT. Protein: CASSPLRGSLDTGELFF.

This clonotype has at least ten counts. The chain is built from TRBV3-1 and TRBJ2-1; 7 bases line up with TRBD2. Trimming removed 4 bases from V and 0 bases from J; junction bases left unmatched: 6. The CDR3 sequence is 16 residues long. Germline V lookup: CDR1 LGHDT, CDR2 YNNKEL (reference sequence). The chain's CDR3 is CASSPIQRDSYNEQFF. CDR3 coding DNA: TGTGCCAGCAGCCCGATCCAGCGGGACTCCTACAATGAGCAGTTCTTC.

This clonotype was found many times. CDR3 sequence reads: CASSSQPGSLVETQYF. CDR3 nucleotide sequence: TGTGCCAGCAGCTCCCAACCCGGGAGCCTAGTAGAGACCCAGTACTTC. V usage is TRBV7-2 and J usage is TRBJ2-5; TRBD2 might be the D (6 bases). The CDR3 is 16 amino acids. Germline values: CDR1 SGHTA, CDR2 FQGNSA. The V and J ends lost 4 bases and 4 bases respectively, with 19 bases between them.

This chain links TRBV7-8 with TRBJ1-5; no definite D call. Germline CDR1 SGHVS, CDR2 FQNEAQ. Trimming removed 1 base from V and 9 bases from J, with 13 bases in between. The CDR3 is 14 residues long. CDR3 in amino acids: CASSLDGRSGPQHF. CDR3 DNA sequence: TGTGCCAGCAGCTTAGACGGGCGTTCCGGGCCCCAGCATTTT.

This clonotype occurred many times. This chain uses TRBV27 with TRBJ2-4, with D possibly matching TRBD2 (7 bases). Germline-derived CDR1 and CDR2 are MNHEY and SMNVEV (reference sequence). The CDR3 sequence is 14 residues long. V shed 5 bases and J shed 9 bases, with 17 bases lying between them. DNA for the CDR3: TGTGCCAGCAGTCCTAGACAGGCGGGAGCCATTCAGTACTTC. Encoded protein: CASSPRQAGAIQYF.

This clonotype was seen only a few times. The gene calls are TRBV20-1 and TRBJ2-3, with D maybe TRBD1 (5 bases). The length of the CDR3 is 12 residues. The germline V gene encodes CDR1 DFQATT and CDR2 SNEGSKA (reference sequence). The V and J ends lost 3 bases and 8 bases respectively, with 12 bases between them. For the CDR3, the DNA is TGCAGTGCTAGTCCAGGGTATCCTACGCAGTATTTT. Amino acid sequence: CSASPGYPTQYF.

This clonotype was seen ten or more times. This sequence joins TRBV29-1 and TRBJ2-5; D tentatively reads TRBD1 or TRBD2 (5 bases each). Trimming removed 5 bases at V and 5 bases at J, with 15 bases between. The CDR3 loop spans 13 amino acids. Germline-derived CDR1 and CDR2 are SQVTM and ANQGSEA. Here the CDR3 reads CSVSGTALETQYF. Here the CDR3 DNA reads TGCAGCGTTTCCGGGACGGCTCTTGAGACCCAGTACTTC.